The 25 T cell receptor beta chains below were found in one sample sequenced in a study of blood T cell repertoires in COVID-19. Sequencing was performed with immunoSEQ multiplex PCR; in TCRdb, only in-frame clones are kept and a portion is missing. Of hundreds of thousands of clones in the sample, roughly 87% are singletons; the top ten hold more than 10%. Sequenced input: peripheral blood. Receptor source: a human donor in a cohort sampled during active COVID-19.

This clone showed up just a few times. The J gene is TRBJ2-1, the V gene TRBV7-3; weak D call: TRBD2 (6 bases). Trimming took off 3 bases at V and 9 bases at J, with 12 bases between the two ends. From germline, CDR1 is SGHTA and CDR2 FQGTGA. The CDR3 is made up of 13 amino acids. CDR3 amino acids: CASSLGGGSEQFF. CDR3 in DNA: TGTGCCAGCAGCTTGGGGGGAGGTTCTGAGCAGTTCTTC.

The chain couples TRBV7-9 to TRBJ1-5; D might be TRBD1 (5 bases). The CDR3 spans 16 residues. CDR1 is SEHNR, CDR2 FQNEAQ, per germline (reference sequence). The V gene lost 5 bases and the J gene lost 4 bases, with 18 bases spanning the gap. The CDR3 DNA follows: TGTGCCAGCAGCCCAACGGGACGGGGGGGGAATCAGCCCCAGCATTTT. As protein: CASSPTGRGGNQPQHF.

The J gene is TRBJ2-3, the V gene TRBV7-8; 7 bases line up with TRBD2. V shed 5 bases and J 2 bases; nucleotides not matched to a gene: 7. The CDR3 has 15 residues. The germline CDR1 and CDR2 sequences are SGHVS and FQNEAQ. In DNA form, the CDR3 reads TGTGCCAGCAGCGACCGACTAGCTCTCACAGATACGCAGTATTTT. Amino acid sequence: CASSDRLALTDTQYF. Drawing the rest from reference TRBV7-8 and TRBJ2-3, the complete variable domain is GAGVSQSPRYKVAKRGQDVALRCDPISGHVSLFWYQQALGQGPEFLTYFQNEAQLDKSGLPSDRFFAERPEGSVSTLKIQRTQQEDSAVYLCASSDRLALTDTQYFGPGTRLTVL.

The V gene is TRBV10-2, the J gene TRBJ2-2, with a weak D call TRBD1 (6 bases). V was clipped by 4 bases and J by 3 bases, with 12 bases between them. The CDR3 sequence is 15 residues long. CDR1 is WSHSY, CDR2 SAAADI, per germline. For the CDR3, the DNA is TGCGCCAGCAGTGTAAGTCCAGGGGACACCGGGGAGCTGTTTTTT. Amino acid sequence: CASSVSPGDTGELFF.

V usage is TRBV10-3 and J usage is TRBJ2-1; 8 nucleotides align to TRBD2. Germline V lookup: CDR1 ENHRY, CDR2 SYGVKD. The V and J ends lost 6 bases and 3 bases, in that order; junction bases with no gene match: 4. The length of the CDR3 is 14 residues. The CDR3 coding sequence is TGTGCCATCAGCGGGGCGGGAGGCTACAATGAGCAGTTCTTC. Translated: CAISGAGGYNEQFF.

The chain couples TRBV28 to TRBJ2-7; D ambiguous. This CDR3 contains 13 residues. V was cut by 5 bases and J by 3 bases, with 11 bases left in between. CDR1 and CDR2 (germline): MDHEN, SYDVKM. In nucleotides, the CDR3 is TGTGCCAGCAGTAAGCGTAACCTCTACGAGCAGTACTTC. Translated: CASSKRNLYEQYF. The complete variable domain, with remaining parts taken from reference TRBV28 and TRBJ2-7, reads DVKVTQSSRYLVKRTGEKVFLECVQDMDHENMFWYRQDPGLGLRLIYFSYDVKMKEKGDIPEGYSVSREKKERFSLILESASTNQTSMYLCASSKRNLYEQYFGPGTRLTVT.

The count of this clone is one. The chain has TRBV7-9 and TRBJ1-1; the match to TRBD1 covers 8 bases. Losses at the gene ends were 5 bases for V and 5 bases for J; bases not matched to a gene: 7. The CDR3 length is 14 residues. Germline CDR1 and CDR2: SEHNR and FQNEAQ (reference sequence). CDR3 amino acids: CASSPRQGLTEAFF. The CDR3 DNA reads as TGTGCCAGCAGCCCCCGACAGGGGCTGACTGAAGCTTTCTTT.

The chain couples TRBV5-1 to TRBJ2-5, with 9 bases identical to TRBD1. The CDR3 consists of 20 residues. Per the germline V gene, CDR1 is SGHRS and CDR2 is YFSETQ. Trimming took 0 bases from V and 3 from J; bases not matched to a gene: 18. CDR3 sequence reads: CASSLGRTGQGRPLKETQYF. In DNA form, the CDR3 reads TGCGCCAGCAGCTTGGGAAGAACGGGACAGGGCCGACCACTGAAAGAGACCCAGTACTTC.

In DNA form, the CDR3 reads TGTGCCAGCAGCGGGAATACAGGGAATGGGGAGACCCAGTACTTC. As protein: CASSGNTGNGETQYF. This rearrangement joins TRBV9 to TRBJ2-5; D might be TRBD1 (6 bases). Germline lookup yields CDR1 SGDLS and CDR2 YYNGEE. The CDR3 spans 15 residues. The ends were cut back, 3 bases at V and 5 bases at J, with 17 bases in the middle.

Concerning this clone: The same CDR3 arises from other DNA sequences in this sample as well. V usage is TRBV30 and J usage is TRBJ2-1; the match to TRBD2 covers 13 bases. Germline CDR1 reads GTSNPN; CDR2 reads SVGIG (reference sequence). J gave up 13 bases and V 0 bases, and 9 bases lay outside the gene matches. The CDR3 is 15 amino acids. CDR3: CAWSVGPGLAGNQFF. The CDR3 DNA reads TGTGCCTGGAGTGTAGGGCCGGGACTAGCGGGGAACCAGTTCTTC. The whole variable domain, filled in from reference TRBV30 and TRBJ2-1, reads SQTIHQWPATLVQPVGSPLSLECTVEGTSNPNLYWYRQAAGRGLQLLFYSVGIGQISSEVPQNLSASRPQDRQFILSSKKLLLSDSGFYLCAWSVGPGLAGNQFFGPGTRLTVL.

For the CDR3, the DNA is TGCAGCGTCGCCCGGGGGAACACTGAAGCTTTCTTT. Protein: CSVARGNTEAFF. This chain links TRBV29-1 with TRBJ1-1; D is uncertain. This CDR3 has 12 amino acids. V was cut by 6 bases and J by 1 base, with 9 bases left in between. CDR1 SQVTM and CDR2 ANQGSEA come from the germline V gene.

The CDR3 is CASSPGTGANVLTF. The CDR3 nucleotides read TGTGCCAGCTCACCGGGCACCGGGGCCAACGTCCTGACTTTC. The chain carries TRBV18 and TRBJ2-6; D gene uncertain. The germline V gene has CDR1 KGHSH and CDR2 LQKENI. The CDR3 totals 14 residues. V lost 3 bases and J 4 bases, leaving 7 bases between the germline ends.

The J gene is TRBJ2-1, the V gene TRBV10-3, with 14 bases lining up with TRBD2. CDR3 length equals 17 residues. Germline loops: CDR1 ENHRY, CDR2 SYGVKD. Trimming at V came to 4 bases and at J to 8 bases, leaving 10 bases not matched to a gene. CDR3 sequence reads: CAISARLAGGPVDEQFF. DNA for the CDR3: TGTGCCATCAGTGCCCGACTAGCGGGAGGGCCTGTCGATGAGCAGTTCTTC.

The V call is TRBV5-4, the J call TRBJ1-1, with TRBD1 as a possible D gene (6 bases). Germline-derived CDR1 and CDR2 are SGHNT and YYREEE (reference sequence). Trimming cost V 4 bases and J 5 bases, with 21 bases left between them. The CDR3 is 16 residues long. Here the CDR3 reads CASSPLYGQSVTEAFF. CDR3 bases: TGTGCCAGCAGCCCGCTATACGGACAGAGTGTGACTGAAGCTTTCTTT.

This chain uses TRBV5-1 with TRBJ1-2; perhaps TRBD1 as D (6 bases). V dropped 4 bases and J dropped 5 bases, with 6 bases sitting between them. In germline, CDR1 is SGHRS, CDR2 YFSETQ. CDR3 length equals 11 residues. The CDR3 region has the DNA TGCGCCAGCAGCGGACAGTATGGCTACACCTTC. This translates into CASSGQYGYTF.

V is TRBV2 and J is TRBJ2-5; D possibly corresponds to TRBD2 (6 bases). There are 13 residues in the CDR3. V dropped 6 bases and J dropped 1 base, with 9 bases sitting between them. CDR1 and CDR2 from the germline V gene are SNHLY and FYNNEI. Here the CDR3 DNA reads TGTGCCAGCAGGAAGGGAGGCCAAGAGACCCAGTACTTC. It translates to CASRKGGQETQYF.

The chain combines TRBV6-5 with TRBJ1-3; D is undetermined. Germline CDR1 MNHEY, CDR2 SVGAGI. This CDR3 has 14 residues. Trimming cost V 9 bases and J 0 bases, with 12 bases left between them. The CDR3 spells CASYPRGSGNTIYF. CDR3 in DNA: TGTGCCAGTTACCCCCGGGGCTCTGGAAACACCATATATTTT.

The chain carries TRBV15 and TRBJ2-1, with 10 bases identical to TRBD2. Germline V gives CDR1 LNHNV, CDR2 YYDKDF (reference sequence). J gave up 9 bases and V 8 bases, and 10 bases lay outside the gene matches. The CDR3 runs 14 residues. The chain's CDR3 is CATLKREGSGEQFF. The CDR3 nucleotides are TGTGCCACCTTAAAGCGGGAGGGCTCGGGTGAGCAGTTCTTC.

This clone was seen only a few times. This rearrangement joins TRBV7-9 to TRBJ2-1; D possibly corresponds to TRBD2 (6 bases). The CDR3 extends over 15 amino acids. V lost 5 bases and J lost 7, with 18 bases in between. Germline V CDR1 and CDR2: SEHNR, FQNEAQ (reference sequence). The DNA for the CDR3 is TGTGCCAGCAGCCCCCAACCGGGACTCTCGAATGAGCAGTTCTTC. Translation: CASSPQPGLSNEQFF.

This chain joins TRBV28 and TRBJ2-5, with D perhaps TRBD2 (6 bases). The CDR3 totals 15 residues. Trimming stripped 2 bases from V and 0 bases from J, with 10 bases between. CDR1 MDHEN and CDR2 SYDVKM come from the germline V gene. The chain's CDR3 is CASSLGRSNQETQYF. In nucleotides, the CDR3 is TGTGCCAGCAGTTTAGGGAGGAGTAACCAAGAGACCCAGTACTTC.

The V gene is TRBV27, the J gene TRBJ1-2, with 8 bases fitting TRBD1. The CDR3 contains 15 residues. CDR1 and CDR2 (germline): MNHEY, SMNVEV (reference sequence). V lost 5 bases, J lost 6 bases, and 11 bases stayed unmatched. The CDR3 DNA reads TGTGCCAGCAGTCCGAGACAGGGGAAGGCAAATGGCTACACCTTC. As protein: CASSPRQGKANGYTF.

The rearrangement links TRBV19 to TRBJ1-5, with 8 bases identical to TRBD1. The CDR3 spans 14 residues. In germline, CDR1 is LNHDA, CDR2 SQIVND (reference sequence). The junction had 10 bases not matched to a gene; V was cut back by 8 bases and J by 7 bases. The CDR3 DNA follows: TGTGCCAGTGGACCGGGACAGGCAAGGCAGCCCCAGCATTTT. As protein: CASGPGQARQPQHF.

The rearrangement uses TRBV14 and TRBJ2-2, with 7 nucleotides matching TRBD1. Unmatched junction bases numbered 6, after V lost 4 bases and J lost 4 bases. This CDR3 is 15 amino acids long. Per the germline V gene, CDR1 is SGHDN and CDR2 is FVKESK. The CDR3 spells CASSPWTGRTGELFF. In DNA form, the CDR3 reads TGTGCCAGCAGCCCCTGGACAGGCCGCACCGGGGAGCTGTTTTTT.

The CDR3 DNA follows: TGCGCCAGCAGCCAAGTAGGGGGCGCCTACGAGCAGTACTTC. As protein: CASSQVGGAYEQYF. V gene TRBV4-1 combines with J gene TRBJ2-7; the match to TRBD1 covers 7 bases. This CDR3 contains 14 residues. The V gene end was trimmed by 1 base and the J gene end by 2 bases; junction bases not matched to a gene: 2. Looked up from germline, CDR1 is MGHRA and CDR2 is YSYEKL.

The chain is built from TRBV5-1 and TRBJ2-1; 7 positions agree with TRBD1. CDR1 and CDR2 from the germline V gene are SGHRS and YFSETQ. Trimming at V came to 3 bases and at J to 15 bases, leaving 12 bases not matched to a gene. The CDR3 spans 13 residues. The CDR3 region is CASSSSGGLAPFF. The CDR3 coding sequence is TGCGCCAGCAGCTCCTCAGGGGGTTTAGCCCCGTTCTTC.